The entry that follows covers one T cell receptor beta chain sequence. This clonotype was picked up many times. Its antigen has not been determined. Base qualities are not at hand, and no much larger clone is one base apart. The Immunoverse kit was used to build TCR libraries from about 430 ng RNA, with molecular barcoded adaptors covering alpha/delta and beta/gamma chains. The same RNA used for transcriptome sequencing was used for TCR library preparation. Sequencing of TCR libraries was carried out on an Illumina HiSeq 4000 with 2 x 150 cycles. The published analysis was carried out like this. TCR reads were aligned to human V, D, J and C references and assembled into CDR3 clonotypes with MiXCR, including quality filtering and error correction. The tcR package in R was used for analysis of clonotype counts and gene usage diversity. Raw mapping reads were checked after the RNA-seq reads had been mapped by STAR aligner version 2.5.3a onto the human GRCh37 genome. To test how sequencing depth affected the clonotypes detected, IR-seq fastq files were randomly downsampled with Seqtk 1.3. TCRdb's own reprocessing of the public reads used fastp at Q25 and MiXCR and kept productive beta chains. All rows with the same CDR3 protein become a single entry with the most common DNA and genes. TCRdb, not the authors, supplied the V and J calls. The sample profile shows some 140,000 distinct CDR3 sequences; about 13% of them were found once. The biggest ten clones account for approximately 8% of the sample.

Trimming accounts for 5 bases at V and 2 bases at J, while the number of junction bases matched to no gene is 9. From a lookup of the germline V gene (reference sequence), CDR1 and CDR2 are DFQATT and SNEGSKA. Measured from the cysteine to the phenylalanine, the CDR3 is 15 residues long. CDR3 DNA only is kept here, 45 bases in frame from base 1. The record originates from a study of read filtering for tumor transcriptome and immune sequencing (dated by TCRdb to about 2020). For the study in its entirety: The cohort was composed of roughly 16 male and 14 to 15 female patients, with a mean age of approximately 72 years and an age range of about 40 to 90. By revised international staging, eight or nine patients were R-ISS I, some 17 were R-ISS II and more than five were R-ISS III. After DNase treatment, whole-transcriptome libraries were prepared using the TruSeq RNA Access Library Prep Kit. Per sample, about 3.5 to 11 million TCR-region mapped reads were obtained with IR-seq, compared with only 85 to 1273 with RNA-seq. Using the same bone marrow samples, the study compared TCR repertoires obtained by targeted immune repertoire sequencing with those obtained by bulk whole-transcriptome sequencing. As a main aim, a read-filtering strategy for immune repertoire data was addressed, with the specific question being whether clonotypes supported by a single read should be removed. Findings and caveats that apply to the study as a whole: Single-read clonotypes made up approximately 84% of clonotypes but only 3% to 4% of total reads in IR-seq, compared with around 71% of clonotypes and 35% to 55% of reads in RNA-seq. Compared with RNA-seq, IR-seq captured clonotypes at much greater depth and more reliably, and a smaller IR-seq throughput was enough to identify most of the shared clonotypes. Rather than purified T cells, the sorted CD138-negative fraction was a mixed bone marrow immune population. When single-read clonotypes were removed, the proportions of shared clonotypes in IR-seq and RNA-seq correlated more strongly.

Each patient had bone marrow sampled at the time of active disease. Ficoll-Hypaque density gradient centrifugation was used to isolate the bone marrow mononuclear cells. To remove myeloma plasma cells, the cells were labeled with CD138 magnetic microbeads on a MACS separator, and CD138-negative cells were then collected by negative selection. Flow cytometry on an Attune NxT with CD138 antibodies was used to check the purity of the isolated cells. TRIzol reagent was used to extract total RNA, and a NanoDrop spectrophotometer was used to quantify the extracted RNA. For each patient, paired RNA-seq and IR-seq were run on the CD138-negative bone marrow sample from that patient.

Here the chain combines TRBV20-1 and TRBJ1-5; a stretch of 7 junction bases matches TRBD1. The source material was a population of CD138-negative cells sorted from bone marrow. What the cell subset or site label conveys for this sample: bone marrow mononuclear cells depleted of CD138+ plasma/myeloma cells by negative magnetic selection. This receptor was identified in a donor over 35 with multiple myeloma. The sequenced DNA is TGCAGTGCTGCCCTGACAGGGAAGGGCAATCAGCCCCAGCATTTT. Its translation is CSAALTGKGNQPQHF.